Below, 27 T cell receptor beta chains from the same sample are listed, as sequenced in a study of human T cells and chemical hapten exposure. TCRdb re-derived calls from the RACE reads in MiXCR, one entry per CDR3 protein. The sample includes approximately 59,000 distinct CDR3 sequences, approximately 6.1% seen only once; the top ten take 3% to 3.5%. Time point given: healthy volunteer bleed at 6 weeks. Researchers extracted total RNA from unfractionated whole blood. Sequences were obtained from whole blood. These TCRs come from a female donor in good health. Some clones in this sample may be carry-over from other donors' samples.

In its sample, this clonotype was seen a few times. The gene calls are TRBV7-2 and TRBJ1-3; 7 positions match TRBD1. CDR3 size: 15 residues. Germline CDR1 is SGHTA and CDR2 is FQGNSA. The ends lost 5 bases at V and 4 bases at J; junction bases unmatched: 8. The CDR3 spells CASSIDRARGNTIYF. The CDR3 DNA follows: TGTGCCAGCAGCATTGACAGGGCCCGCGGAAACACCATATATTTT. Looking up the rest from reference TRBV7-2 and TRBJ1-3 gives the full variable domain: GAGVSQSPSNKVTEKGKDVELRCDPISGHTALYWYRQSLGQGLEFLIYFQGNSAPDKSGLPSDRFSAERTGGSVSTLTIQRTQQEDSAVYLCASSIDRARGNTIYFGEGSWLTVV.

The sample holds many counts of this clonotype. The gene calls are TRBV10-3 and TRBJ2-3, with unresolved D. This CDR3 region has 15 residues. Trimming removed 0 bases from V and 2 bases from J, with 9 bases in between. Per the germline V gene, CDR1 is ENHRY and CDR2 is SYGVKD. The chain's CDR3 is CAISESAGNTDTQYF. The CDR3 region has the DNA TGTGCCATCAGTGAGTCGGCAGGAAACACAGATACGCAGTATTTT.

This clonotype has ten or more counts. The chain carries TRBV28 and TRBJ1-1; the D is unclear. The CDR3 runs to 13 residues. Germline V lookup: CDR1 MDHEN, CDR2 SYDVKM. Trimming took off 5 bases at V and 3 bases at J, with 10 bases between the two ends. CDR3 nucleotides: TGTGCCAGCAGTCCTACGTTTCACACTGAAGCTTTCTTT. Protein product: CASSPTFHTEAFF.

At least ten counts were recorded for this clonotype. The genes are TRBV7-2 and TRBJ2-3, with a weak D call TRBD2 (6 bases). This CDR3 has 13 residues. V was trimmed by 5 bases and J by 6 bases, leaving 12 bases between them. CDR1 SGHTA and CDR2 FQGNSA come from the germline V gene. The CDR3 region is CASSTGGLDTQYF. The DNA of the CDR3 is TGTGCCAGCAGCACCGGGGGATTGGATACGCAGTATTTT.

This clonotype was seen repeatedly, ten times or more. V gene TRBV5-1 combines with J gene TRBJ1-5; D perhaps matches TRBD1 (5 bases). The germline V gene has CDR1 SGHRS and CDR2 YFSETQ. The CDR3 length is 15 residues. V was pared by 4 bases and J by 7 bases, with 18 bases between. This CDR3 reads CASSPGASVTQPQHF. Written as DNA, the CDR3 is TGCGCCAGCAGCCCCGGGGCGAGCGTTACCCAGCCCCAGCATTTT.

This clonotype was detected many times. The chain carries TRBV7-9 and TRBJ1-1; unclear D gene. Germline V lookup: CDR1 SEHNR, CDR2 FQNEAQ (reference sequence). This CDR3 is built from 12 residues. The V and J ends lost 2 bases and 7 bases respectively, with 8 bases between them. In DNA, the CDR3 is TGTGCCAGCAGCTTAATGGGAGGTGAAGCTTTCTTT. It codes for CASSLMGGEAFF.

This clonotype has at least ten counts. The chain joins TRBV29-1 to TRBJ2-6; D gene ambiguous. V was cut by 7 bases and J by 3 bases, with 13 bases left in between. Germline V lookup: CDR1 SQVTM, CDR2 ANQGSEA. CDR3 size: 14 residues. CDR3 in DNA: TGCAGCGCGCAAGGCTCTGGTGGGGCCAACGTCCTGACTTTC. Its protein product is CSAQGSGGANVLTF.

Only a few counts were recorded for this clonotype. V is TRBV28 and J is TRBJ2-7, with D perhaps given as TRBD1 or TRBD2 (5 bases each). From germline, CDR1 is MDHEN and CDR2 SYDVKM. Trimming cost V 2 bases and J 4 bases, with 18 bases left between them. The CDR3 sequence is 16 residues long. CDR3 sequence: CASSLPRGLAPYEQYF. The CDR3 nucleotides read TGTGCCAGCAGTTTACCCCGGGGCCTGGCACCTTACGAGCAGTACTTC.

This clonotype was detected many times. The V gene is TRBV29-1, the J gene TRBJ2-3; 7 bases map to TRBD2. This CDR3 has 15 amino acids. Germline values: CDR1 SQVTM, CDR2 ANQGSEA. V shed 6 bases and J 3 bases; nucleotides not matched to a gene: 12. The CDR3, as DNA: TGCAGCGTCCTAGGGACTATCAAATCAACAGATACGCAGTATTTT. This codes for CSVLGTIKSTDTQYF.

The chain recombines TRBV12-3 or TRBV12-4 with TRBJ1-1; tentatively, D is TRBD1 (5 bases). The length of the CDR3 is 14 residues. Trimming removed 6 bases from V and 11 bases from J, with 22 bases in between. CDR3 sequence reads: CASSQLQVTGSAFF. The CDR3 coding sequence is TGTGCCAGCAGCCAGCTACAGGTAACCGGGAGTGCTTTCTTT.

Note on this clonotype: A read error is possible here, since a much larger clone lies one base away. This chain's CDR3 is CAVHRDRDEQCF. The CDR3 nucleotides read TGTGCCGTCCACAGAGACCGGGACGAGCAGTGCTTC. The rearrangement joins TRBV6-1 to TRBJ2-7; the D gene could be TRBD1 or TRBD2 (5 bases each). Germline V lookup: CDR1 MNHNS, CDR2 SASEGT. This CDR3 is 12 amino acids long.

In this sample, this clonotype turned up many times. The rearrangement uses TRBV4-3 and TRBJ1-1, with a weak D call TRBD1 (6 bases). V was cut by 4 bases and J by 0 bases, with 9 bases left in between. This CDR3 is built from 14 residues. In germline, CDR1 is LGHNA, CDR2 YSLEER. CDR3 loop: CASSRDRLNTEAFF. Written as DNA, the CDR3 is TGCGCCAGCAGCCGAGACAGGTTGAACACTGAAGCTTTCTTT.

This clonotype was detected many times. V gene TRBV27 combines with J gene TRBJ2-1, with 7 bases that match TRBD2. V trimming: 4 bases; J trimming: 9 bases; junction bases outside the gene matches: 15. The CDR3 is 16 amino acids. Germline CDR1 is MNHEY and CDR2 is SMNVEV (reference sequence). The DNA of the CDR3 is TGTGCCAGCAGTTCCGTCCTGGGGCGGGAGAACGGTGAGCAGTTCTTC. As protein: CASSSVLGRENGEQFF.

The chain has TRBV12-3 or TRBV12-4 and TRBJ1-4; D is uncertain. The CDR3 runs to 14 residues. V lost 5 bases and J 5 bases, leaving 12 bases between the germline ends. The CDR3 nucleotides read TGTGCCAGCAGTGCCTGGACCGGCAATGAAAAACTGTTTTTT. Protein sequence: CASSAWTGNEKLFF.

This clonotype was seen a handful of times. The V gene is TRBV4-1, the J gene TRBJ1-1; 7 bases match TRBD1. CDR1 is MGHRA and CDR2 is YSYEKL in the germline V gene. V gave up 4 bases and J gave up 0 bases; unmatched junction bases: 14. This CDR3 is built from 18 residues. The CDR3 is CASSPLPGQPVMNTEAFF. In nucleotides, the CDR3 is TGCGCCAGCAGCCCGTTACCGGGACAGCCAGTAATGAACACTGAAGCTTTCTTT.

This chain connects TRBV20-1 to TRBJ2-3, with D possibly being TRBD1 or TRBD2 (5 bases each). Germline CDR1 DFQATT, CDR2 SNEGSKA (reference sequence). The CDR3 is 15 amino acids. Trimming shortened V by 3 bases and J by 3 bases, and 16 bases separated the two germline ends. DNA of the CDR3: TGCAGTGCTAGGTCGGGACGGGACGGAACAGATACGCAGTATTTT. Translation: CSARSGRDGTDTQYF.

This chain uses TRBV6-4 with TRBJ2-3; possibly TRBD2 for D (5 bases). Germline V lookup: CDR1 MRHNA, CDR2 SNTAGT. This CDR3 region has 13 residues. The V end was cut by 9 bases, the J end by 0 bases, with 10 bases between. For the CDR3, the DNA is TGTGCCAGAAGTAGAGGGAGCACAGATACGCAGTATTTT. This gives the protein CARSRGSTDTQYF.

In its sample, this clonotype was seen many times. The chain recombines TRBV20-1 with TRBJ2-3; 10 nucleotides line up with TRBD2. J lost 6 bases, V lost 5 bases, and 11 bases had no gene match. This CDR3 comprises 15 residues. Germline V gene lookup returns CDR1 DFQATT and CDR2 SNEGSKA (reference sequence). CDR3 DNA: TGCAGTGCTGGGGGACTAGCGTCTAACTCGGATACGCAGTATTTT. As protein: CSAGGLASNSDTQYF.

This clonotype was seen repeatedly, ten times or more. The genes are TRBV12-3 or TRBV12-4 and TRBJ2-2, with TRBD2 identical over 7 bases. CDR3 length equals 17 residues. After removal of 5 bases from V and 2 bases from J, the junction contained 11 bases not matched to a gene. CDR3 region: CASSPRSTSFNTGELFF. In DNA form, the CDR3 reads TGTGCCAGCAGTCCCCGATCGACTAGCTTTAACACCGGGGAGCTGTTTTTT.

The chain joins TRBV28 to TRBJ2-7; D may be TRBD1 (6 bases). The CDR3 contains 15 residues. Germline CDR1 and CDR2: MDHEN and SYDVKM. V was trimmed by 4 bases and J by 5 bases, leaving 18 bases between them. CDR3 DNA sequence: TGTGCCAGCAGTTGGACTGGCCCAGGGGAGAACGAGCAGTACTTC. This translates into CASSWTGPGENEQYF.

The J gene is TRBJ1-1, the V gene TRBV10-2, with unresolved D. Germline-derived CDR1 and CDR2 are WSHSY and SAAADI. V was clipped by 8 bases and J by 8 bases, with 15 bases between them. CDR3 length: 12 residues. CDR3 amino acids: CASADPKTEAFF. CDR3 DNA sequence: TGCGCCAGCGCCGATCCGAAGACGGAAGCTTTCTTT.

This clonotype was detected many times. The chain combines TRBV7-3 with TRBJ2-3; weak D call: TRBD2 (6 bases). Per the germline V gene, CDR1 is SGHTA and CDR2 is FQGTGA. This CDR3 is 12 amino acids long. Trimming left V 3 bases short and J 6 bases short, with 7 bases between. The DNA of the CDR3 is TGTGCCAGCAGCTTGGAGGGGGATACGCAGTATTTT. Protein product: CASSLEGDTQYF.

CDR3 sequence: CASSPFSRDKNIQYF. In DNA form, the CDR3 reads TGTGCCAGCTCACCTTTTAGTCGGGACAAAAACATTCAGTACTTC. V and J are TRBV18 and TRBJ2-4; D is possibly TRBD2 (5 bases). Trimming pared 3 bases from V and 3 bases from J, leaving 12 bases between. The CDR3 loop spans 15 amino acids. The germline V gene has CDR1 KGHSH and CDR2 LQKENI.

The table lists this clonotype with a few counts. CDR3 protein: CASTDTSVNNSPLHF. The CDR3 DNA reads as TGTGCCAGCACCGATACCTCCGTCAATAATTCACCCCTCCACTTT. V and J are TRBV28 and TRBJ1-6; D is ambiguous. Germline V lookup: CDR1 MDHEN, CDR2 SYDVKM. The CDR3 totals 15 residues. Trimming removed 7 bases at V and 5 bases at J, with 15 bases between. The whole variable domain, remainder taken from reference TRBV28 and TRBJ1-6, is DVKVTQSSRYLVKRTGEKVFLECVQDMDHENMFWYRQDPGLGLRLIYFSYDVKMKEKGDIPEGYSVSREKKERFSLILESASTNQTSMYLCASTDTSVNNSPLHFGNGTRLTVT.

J is TRBJ2-2 and V is TRBV28; D possibly corresponds to TRBD1 (6 bases). Trimming left V 4 bases short and J 1 base short, with 10 bases between. Germline CDR1 and CDR2: MDHEN and SYDVKM. This CDR3 is built from 15 residues. CDR3 nucleotides: TGTGCCAGCAGTTCGGGACACGGGAACACCGGGGAGCTGTTTTTT. Translation gives CASSSGHGNTGELFF.

The chain joins TRBV11-2 to TRBJ2-3, with 7 bases aligning to TRBD2. Germline values: CDR1 SGHAT, CDR2 FQNNGV. The CDR3 covers 15 residues. The V segment lost 3 bases and the J segment 3 bases; nucleotides outside the gene matches: 6. As DNA, the CDR3 is TGTGCCAGCAGCTTCGGCGGGAGTCCGACAGATACGCAGTATTTT. Encoded protein: CASSFGGSPTDTQYF.

This clonotype was counted many times. The rearrangement joins TRBV11-2 to TRBJ2-6, with 7 bases identical to TRBD1. V gave up 5 bases and J gave up 2 bases; unmatched junction bases: 6. CDR1 and CDR2 from the germline V gene are SGHAT and FQNNGV. The CDR3 is 16 residues long. The CDR3 reads CASSGYRGAGANVLTF. Here the CDR3 DNA reads TGTGCCAGCAGCGGATACAGGGGAGCTGGGGCCAACGTCCTGACTTTC.